Presented here are 18 T cell receptor beta chains from one specimen sequenced in a study of cytomegalovirus exposure and HLA in healthy donors. In the PCR, 60 Vbeta and 13 Jbeta primers were used. Sequenced by immunoSEQ multiplex PCR; TCRdb stores in-frame clones only, minus some. The profile shows about 160,000 clones, about 80% of them singletons. Sequenced material: PBMCs. These receptors originate from a woman aged 50 to 60 in good health and CMV-seropositive.

For this clone: Compared with germline, one end of the junction differs, possibly owing to a read error. This sequence joins TRBV7-2 and TRBJ1-1; weak D call: TRBD1 (5 bases). This CDR3 is built from 12 residues. Per germline, CDR1 SGHTA and CDR2 FQGNSA. CDR3 DNA sequence: TGTGCCAGCAACTTACAGGACACTGAAGCTTTCTTT. Translated, it gives CASNLQDTEAFF.

CDR3 in DNA: TGTGCCAGTAGTAGCCCCTCGGGACAGGGGGATTATGGCTACACCTTC. The encoded protein is CASSSPSGQGDYGYTF. The V and J genes are TRBV19 and TRBJ1-2; 11 bases map to TRBD1. This CDR3 is built from 16 residues. Germline lookup yields CDR1 LNHDA and CDR2 SQIVND (reference sequence). J gave up 5 bases and V 4 bases, and 9 bases lay outside the gene matches.

The chain uses TRBV14 and TRBJ1-2, with a possible D match to TRBD1 (6 bases). Trimming left V 3 bases short and J 4 bases short, with 21 bases between. This CDR3 has 17 amino acids. CDR1 is SGHDN, CDR2 FVKESK, per germline. The CDR3 sequence is CASSHSRGPWLGYGYTF. The CDR3 nucleotides read TGTGCCAGCAGCCACTCCAGGGGCCCTTGGCTGGGCTATGGCTACACCTTC.

This rearrangement joins TRBV27 to TRBJ2-1, with TRBD2 matching over 10 bases. The CDR3 loop spans 15 amino acids. Trimming cost V 3 bases and J 6 bases; bases outside gene matches: 5. Germline V gene sequence: CDR1 MNHEY, CDR2 SMNVEV (reference sequence). Here the CDR3 DNA reads TGTGCCAGCAGTTTGGATAGCGGGGGGTTCAATGAGCAGTTCTTC. Its protein product is CASSLDSGGFNEQFF.

A remark on this clone: One end of the junction varies from germline; a read error may be responsible. The chain links TRBV7-7 to TRBJ2-1, with a weak D call TRBD1 (6 bases). CDR3 length: 13 residues. In germline, CDR1 is SSHAT, CDR2 FNYEAQ (reference sequence). The CDR3 sequence is CASSPTGSGEQFF. CDR3 nucleotides: TGTGCTAGCAGCCCTACAGGGTCCGGTGAGCAGTTCTTC.

The sample holds one count of this clone. V usage is TRBV27 and J usage is TRBJ1-1; 11 bases are shared with TRBD1. V gave up 7 bases and J gave up 7 bases; unmatched junction bases: 11. CDR3 length: 15 residues. Per germline, CDR1 MNHEY and CDR2 SMNVEV (reference sequence). CDR3 residues: CASKAPGQGVGEAFF. As DNA, the CDR3 is TGTGCCAGCAAGGCCCCGGGACAGGGGGTCGGTGAAGCTTTCTTT.

The V call is TRBV5-4, the J call TRBJ2-7; TRBD2 agrees at 8 bases. This CDR3 is 14 amino acids long. V dropped 2 bases and J dropped 5; count of bases not matched to a gene: 6. Looked up from germline, CDR1 is SGHNT and CDR2 is YYREEE (reference sequence). In DNA form, the CDR3 reads TGTGCCAGCAGCTTACGGGAGGGCACCCACGAGCAGTACTTC. Protein sequence: CASSLREGTHEQYF.

V and J are TRBV18 and TRBJ1-1; TRBD1 might be the D (5 bases). Germline V gene data show CDR1 as KGHSH and CDR2 as LQKENI. The length of the CDR3 is 18 residues. Trimming took off 1 base at V and 3 bases at J, with 21 bases between the two ends. CDR3 amino acids: CASSPRSGGGVKHTEAFF. In DNA form, the CDR3 reads TGTGCCAGCTCACCACGAAGCGGCGGGGGGGTTAAGCACACTGAAGCTTTCTTT. The full variable domain, completed using reference TRBV18 and TRBJ1-1, is NAGVMQNPRHLVRRRGQEARLRCSPMKGHSHVYWYRQLPEEGLKFMVYLQKENIIDESGMPKERFSAEFPKEGPSILRIQQVVRGDSAAYFCASSPRSGGGVKHTEAFFGQGTRLTVV.

The V and J genes are TRBV28 and TRBJ2-7; no clear D. The CDR3 length is 14 residues. The ends were cut back, 7 bases at V and 0 bases at J, with 13 bases in the middle. Germline V gives CDR1 MDHEN, CDR2 SYDVKM. CDR3 residues: CASNPTPFSYEQYF. In nucleotides, the CDR3 is TGTGCCAGCAACCCAACTCCTTTCTCCTACGAGCAGTACTTC.

This sequence joins TRBV4-3 and TRBJ1-4, with a possible D match to TRBD1 (5 bases). CDR3 length: 13 residues. The germline V and J ends were trimmed by 4 bases and 5 bases, with 8 bases remaining between them. The germline V gene has CDR1 LGHNA and CDR2 YSLEER. The CDR3 here is CASSLRGNEKLFF. For the CDR3, the DNA is TGCGCCAGCAGCCTCCGGGGGAATGAAAAACTGTTTTTT.

This clone was observed a few times. The V gene is TRBV4-2, the J gene TRBJ2-7, with TRBD1 identical over 10 bases. This CDR3 has 14 residues. V shed 4 bases and J 6 bases; nucleotides not matched to a gene: 6. Germline V gives CDR1 LGHNA, CDR2 YNFKEQ. CDR3 region: CASSRRQGASEQYF. The CDR3 coding sequence is TGTGCCAGCAGCCGAAGACAGGGGGCCTCCGAGCAGTACTTC.

V gene TRBV6-5 combines with J gene TRBJ1-2; D is unresolved. In germline, CDR1 is MNHEY, CDR2 SVGAGI. Trimming cost V 3 bases and J 8 bases, with 13 bases left between them. CDR3 size: 13 residues. CDR3 coding DNA: TGTGCCAGCAGTTATAGGCGGGCTAGCGGCTACACCTTC. Translation gives CASSYRRASGYTF.

This sequence joins TRBV9 and TRBJ2-3; D perhaps matches TRBD1 (5 bases). This CDR3 has 15 residues. Germline CDR1 and CDR2: SGDLS and YYNGEE. V was shortened by 0 bases and J by 3 bases, with 11 bases between the two germline ends. CDR3 bases: TGTGCCAGCAGCGTAGCTCAGGGTTCGACAGATACGCAGTATTTT. Translated: CASSVAQGSTDTQYF.

The V call is TRBV7-6, the J call TRBJ1-5; D uncertain. The CDR3 is 14 amino acids. Germline-derived CDR1 and CDR2 are SGHVS and FNYEAQ. The V end was cut by 2 bases, the J end by 6 bases, with 11 bases between. CDR3: CASSLMLSGQPQHF. DNA for the CDR3: TGTGCCAGCAGCTTAATGCTTAGTGGTCAGCCCCAGCATTTT.

This rearrangement joins TRBV7-2 to TRBJ2-3, with 8 bases matching TRBD2. Trimming cost V 3 bases and J 6 bases; bases outside gene matches: 8. CDR3 length: 15 residues. The germline CDR1 and CDR2 sequences are SGHTA and FQGNSA. CDR3 protein: CASSFIAGIGDTQYF. The DNA for the CDR3 is TGTGCCAGCAGCTTTATAGCGGGGATAGGGGATACGCAGTATTTT.

The chain uses TRBV9 and TRBJ1-2, with TRBD1 matching over 8 bases. Looked up from germline, CDR1 is SGDLS and CDR2 is YYNGEE. The CDR3 is 14 amino acids. Unmatched junction bases numbered 6, after V lost 4 bases and J lost 4 bases. CDR3: CASSPGQGAYGYTF. The CDR3 coding sequence is TGTGCCAGCAGCCCCGGGCAGGGGGCCTATGGCTACACCTTC.

The J gene is TRBJ2-5, the V gene TRBV27; 8 bases map to TRBD2. CDR1 MNHEY and CDR2 SMNVEV come from the germline V gene (reference sequence). Trimming at V came to 6 bases and at J to 2 bases, leaving 14 bases not matched to a gene. The CDR3 sequence is 17 residues long. CDR3 amino acids: CASSLYGRERSQETQYF. DNA for the CDR3: TGTGCCAGCAGCCTCTACGGGAGGGAGCGGAGTCAAGAGACCCAGTACTTC.

The CDR3 sequence is CASSLSRVGYTF. The DNA of the CDR3 is TGTGCCAGCAGCTTATCGCGGGTGGGCTACACCTTC. V and J are TRBV7-2 and TRBJ1-2, with D unclear. Trimming shortened V by 2 bases and J by 8 bases, and 9 bases separated the two germline ends. The CDR3 consists of 12 residues. Germline V gene sequence: CDR1 SGHTA, CDR2 FQGNSA.